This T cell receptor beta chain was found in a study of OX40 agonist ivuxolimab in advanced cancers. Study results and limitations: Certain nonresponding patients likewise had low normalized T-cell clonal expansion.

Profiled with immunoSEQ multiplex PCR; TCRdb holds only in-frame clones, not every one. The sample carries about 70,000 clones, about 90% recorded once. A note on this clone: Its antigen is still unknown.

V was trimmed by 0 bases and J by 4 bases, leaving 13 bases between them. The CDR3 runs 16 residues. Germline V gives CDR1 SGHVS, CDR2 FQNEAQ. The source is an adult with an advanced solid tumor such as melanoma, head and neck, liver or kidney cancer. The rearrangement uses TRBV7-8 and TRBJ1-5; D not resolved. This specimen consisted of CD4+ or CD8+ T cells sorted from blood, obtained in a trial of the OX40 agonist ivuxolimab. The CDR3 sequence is CASSLAARQKNQPQHF. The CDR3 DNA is TGTGCCAGCAGCTTAGCGGCCAGGCAAAAAAATCAGCCCCAGCATTTT.